Below, 17 T cell receptor beta chains from the same sample are listed, as sequenced in a study of cytomegalovirus exposure and HLA in healthy donors. This PCR relied on a set of 60 Vbeta primers and 13 Jbeta primers. Measured with immunoSEQ multiplex PCR; TCRdb has only the in-frame clones, and not every one. This table has under 200,000 clones, around 72% appearing once. The specimen sequenced was PBMCs. These receptors were collected from a man aged 18 to 30 in good health and CMV-seronegative.

The rearrangement links TRBV30 to TRBJ2-7; TRBD1 is a possible D gene (6 bases). V shed 0 bases and J shed 5 bases, with 14 bases lying between them. The CDR3 contains 14 residues. Germline CDR1 reads GTSNPN; CDR2 reads SVGIG (reference sequence). The CDR3 loop reads CAWSVLAGVHEQYF. In DNA form, the CDR3 reads TGTGCCTGGAGTGTACTGGCAGGGGTCCACGAGCAGTACTTC.

This chain links TRBV5-1 with TRBJ2-1; TRBD2 might be the D (6 bases). The CDR3 sequence is 15 residues long. Per germline, CDR1 SGHRS and CDR2 YFSETQ. V lost 5 bases, J lost 9 bases, and 21 bases lay in between. The chain's CDR3 is CASRRTTSGWGEQFF. The CDR3 DNA follows: TGCGCCAGCAGACGAACGACTAGTGGGTGGGGTGAGCAGTTCTTC.

The chain employs TRBV10-2 and TRBJ2-5, with D perhaps TRBD1 (5 bases). Germline V gene lookup returns CDR1 WSHSY and CDR2 SAAADI. Trimming left V 3 bases short and J 5 bases short, with 19 bases between. CDR3 size: 16 residues. The CDR3 reads CASSEWVDSPGETQYF. The CDR3 DNA follows: TGCGCCAGCAGTGAATGGGTTGACAGTCCTGGGGAGACCCAGTACTTC.

This chain uses TRBV7-6 with TRBJ2-2, with D perhaps TRBD2 (5 bases). Trimming left V 5 bases short and J 7 bases short, with 11 bases between. There are 13 residues in the CDR3. Germline CDR1 reads SGHVS; CDR2 reads FNYEAQ. The CDR3 DNA follows: TGTGCCAGCAGCCTACCGGCGGGCGGGGAGCTGTTTTTT. This translates into CASSLPAGGELFF. Drawing the rest from reference TRBV7-6 and TRBJ2-2, the complete variable domain is GAGVSQSPRYKVTKRGQDVALRCDPISGHVSLYWYRQALGQGPEFLTYFNYEAQQDKSGLPNDRFSAERPEGSISTLTIQRTEQRDSAMYRCASSLPAGGELFFGEGSRLTVL.

The chain links TRBV19 to TRBJ2-1; TRBD2 aligns across 7 bases. The junction had 14 bases not matched to a gene; V was cut back by 4 bases and J by 8 bases. The CDR3 contains 16 residues. Germline V gene lookup returns CDR1 LNHDA and CDR2 SQIVND (reference sequence). The CDR3 DNA reads TGTGCCAGTAGTACGAGAGGGTCTAGCGGTGGCCATGAGCAGTTCTTC. It is translated as CASSTRGSSGGHEQFF. Complete variable domain (other parts from reference TRBV19 and TRBJ2-1): DGGITQSPKYLFRKEGQNVTLSCEQNLNHDAMYWYRQDPGQGLRLIYYSQIVNDFQKGDIAEGYSVSREKKESFPLTVTSAQKNPTAFYLCASSTRGSSGGHEQFFGPGTRLTVL.

The sample holds one count of this clone. J is TRBJ2-5 and V is TRBV7-8, with D tentatively TRBD2 (6 bases). The J call is doubtful: the DNA matches TRBJ2-7 better. This CDR3 is built from 12 residues. Per germline, CDR1 SGHVS and CDR2 FQNEAQ. CDR3 DNA sequence: TGTGCCAGCATGGCGGGAAACTACGAGCAGTACTTC. This codes for CASMAGNYEQYF.

J is TRBJ2-2 and V is TRBV6-1, with 7 bases lining up with TRBD1. Germline V lookup: CDR1 MNHNS, CDR2 SASEGT. J gave up 7 bases and V 1 base, and 6 bases lay outside the gene matches. The CDR3 sequence is 15 residues long. The CDR3 reads CASSEGQGTGGELFF. DNA for the CDR3: TGTGCCAGCAGTGAAGGACAGGGCACGGGCGGGGAGCTGTTTTTT.

Concerning this clone itself: One end of the junction is discordant with germline, which a read error may explain. Other DNA sequences within the sample encode an identical CDR3. This chain connects TRBV7-8 to TRBJ1-2, with D unresolved. The CDR3 loop spans 12 amino acids. Germline V gives CDR1 SGHVS, CDR2 FQNEAQ. CDR3 amino acids: CASSSESGGYTF. DNA for the CDR3: TGCGCCAGCAGCTCCGAGTCGGGTGGCTACACCTTC.

The DNA of the CDR3 is TGTGCCACCAGGGGAGGCACGGAGACCCAGTACTTC. Amino acids: CATRGGTETQYF. The genes are TRBV6-6 and TRBJ2-5, with D possibly being TRBD1 or TRBD2 (6 bases each). Germline CDR1 MNHNY, CDR2 SVGAGI (reference sequence). The length of the CDR3 is 12 residues. Deletions cut 10 bases from V and 5 bases from J, with 14 bases between.

The chain couples TRBV19 to TRBJ2-3; D perhaps matches TRBD2 (6 bases). This CDR3 has 16 residues. V was pared by 5 bases and J by 0 bases, with 15 bases between. Germline V gives CDR1 LNHDA, CDR2 SQIVND (reference sequence). The CDR3 is CASSSLDSGSTDTQYF. As DNA, the CDR3 is TGTGCCAGTAGTTCCCTAGACAGCGGGAGCACAGATACGCAGTATTTT.

The chain is built from TRBV7-2 and TRBJ1-2; no firm D call. Germline CDR1 SGHTA, CDR2 FQGNSA. This CDR3 is 14 amino acids long. V was clipped by 1 base and J by 7 bases, with 13 bases between them. CDR3 sequence: CASSLDPGLGGYTF. For the CDR3, the DNA is TGTGCCAGCAGCTTAGATCCAGGTTTGGGTGGCTACACCTTC.

The CDR3 spells CASSFGGRRGNEQFF. The CDR3 DNA is TGTGCCAGCAGCTTCGGCGGGAGGAGGGGAAATGAGCAGTTCTTC. The J gene is TRBJ2-1, the V gene TRBV7-2; 8 positions match TRBD2. V was clipped by 3 bases and J by 7 bases; unmatched bases: 8. Germline CDR1 is SGHTA and CDR2 is FQGNSA. This CDR3 region has 15 residues.

This clone occurred a few times. The chain carries TRBV7-9 and TRBJ1-2; no clear D. Trimming cost V 5 bases and J 2 bases, with 6 bases left between them. The germline gives CDR1 SEHNR, CDR2 FQNEAQ (reference sequence). The CDR3 extends over 12 amino acids. The CDR3 region has the DNA TGTGCCAGCAGCGGACTAAACTATGGCTACACCTTC. As protein: CASSGLNYGYTF. Based on the CDR3 plus reference TRBV7-9 and TRBJ1-2, the full variable domain is DTGVSQNPRHKITKRGQNVTFRCDPISEHNRLYWYRQTLGQGPEFLTYFQNEAQLEKSRLLSDRFSAERPKGSFSTLEIQRTEQGDSAMYLCASSGLNYGYTFGSGTRLTVV.

The V and J genes are TRBV5-1 and TRBJ1-1, with D possibly TRBD1 on 6 matching bases. The CDR3 is made up of 14 amino acids. Trimming shortened V by 2 bases and J by 3 bases, and 11 bases separated the two germline ends. Germline V gives CDR1 SGHRS, CDR2 YFSETQ. CDR3 DNA sequence: TGCGCCAGCAGCTTTTCCGCAGGGGACACTGAAGCTTTCTTT. Its protein is CASSFSAGDTEAFF.

This clone turned up a few times. The rearrangement links TRBV9 to TRBJ1-3; the D gene is possibly TRBD1 (6 bases). CDR1 and CDR2 from the germline V gene are SGDLS and YYNGEE. CDR3 size: 15 residues. V lost 2 bases to trimming and J lost 0 bases, with 9 bases between them. CDR3 sequence (DNA): TGTGCCAGCAGCGTGAGGGGGTCCTCTGGAAACACCATATATTTT. Encoded protein: CASSVRGSSGNTIYF. Together with reference TRBV9 and TRBJ1-3, the CDR3 gives the full variable domain: DSGVTQTPKHLITATGQRVTLRCSPRSGDLSVYWYQQSLDQGLQFLIQYYNGEERAKGNILERFSAQQFPDLHSELNLSSLELGDSALYFCASSVRGSSGNTIYFGEGSWLTVV.

This clone was observed a handful of times. CDR3 coding DNA: TGTGCCAGCAGCGTCCCCGGGGGACTAGCGGATCAAGAGACCCAGTACTTC. It translates to CASSVPGGLADQETQYF. This sequence joins TRBV7-9 and TRBJ2-5; 11 nucleotides align to TRBD2. V was pared by 5 bases and J by 2 bases, with 10 bases of the junction left unmatched. This CDR3 comprises 17 residues. Germline V gives CDR1 SEHNR, CDR2 FQNEAQ (reference sequence).

The chain combines TRBV9 with TRBJ2-1, with D perhaps TRBD2 (6 bases). V was cut by 0 bases and J by 0 bases, with 7 bases left in between. CDR3 size: 15 residues. Looked up from germline, CDR1 is SGDLS and CDR2 is YYNGEE. CDR3 nucleotides: TGTGCCAGCAGCGTAGGACTAGACTCCTACAATGAGCAGTTCTTC. As protein: CASSVGLDSYNEQFF.